The rows below give T cell receptor beta chains drawn from one sample of a study of tumour-infiltrating T cells in Burkitt lymphoma. Only in-frame clones appear in the TCRdb table, and some are missing; sequencing was by immunoSEQ multiplex PCR. The data contain roughly 1,500 clones, about two fifths of them singletons. Sequenced input: tumor tissue. The source of these receptors is a human donor with Burkitt lymphoma. The CDR3 runs from the conserved cysteine through the conserved F or W. A D gene is named only where the DNA matches it firmly. Expanded clones get a size class; other rows say once, few or many, or leave the size out.

CDR3aa	CDR3nt	abundance	d_gene	v_gene	j_gene
CASSPVTFIYNSPLHF	TGTGCCAGCAGTCCAGTTACATTCATTTATAATTCACCCCTCCATTTT	NA	NA	TRBV7-2	TRBJ1-6
CSVEDLTDFNYGYTF	TGCAGCGTTGAAGATCTTACGGATTTTAACTATGGCTACACTTTC	NA	NA	TRBV29-1	TRBJ1-2
CASSQDRRTPGNTIYF	TGCGCCAGCAGCCAAGATAGGAGGACACCAGGAAACACCATATATTTT	NA	NA	TRBV4-3	TRBJ1-3
CASSLPGQGKLFF	TGTGCCAGCAGTCTACCGGGACAGGGAAAACTGTTTTTT	NA	TRBD1	TRBV4-2	TRBJ1-4
CASSDRGLGGEKLFF	TGTGCCAGCAGTGACCGGGGGTTGGGAGGTGAAAAACTGTTTTTT	NA	NA	TRBV2	TRBJ1-4
CAWSDPEKLFF	TGTGCCTGGAGTGATCCGGAGAAACTGTTTTTT	NA	NA	TRBV30	TRBJ1-4
CASSLPRENTEAFF	TGCGCCAGCAGCTTGCCCAGGGAGAACACTGAAGCTTTCTTT	NA	NA	TRBV5-1	TRBJ1-1
CASSLGLGVLYEQYF	TGTGCCAGCAGCCTCGGTCTGGGGGTCCTCTACGAGCAATACTTC	once	NA	TRBV11-2	TRBJ2-7
CASSQGRGGYGSPLHF	TGTGCCAGCAGCCAAGGACGCGGGGGCTATGGTTCACCCCTCCACTTT	once	NA	TRBV14	TRBJ1-6
CASSAVPGGAYGYTF	TGTGCCAGCAGCGCAGTGCCAGGGGGCGCCTATGGCTACACCTTC	NA	TRBD1	TRBV9	TRBJ1-2
CASSQGMGGRVYGYTF	TGTGCCAGCAGCCAGGGTATGGGAGGGAGGGTGTATGGCTACACCTTC	NA	NA	TRBV28	TRBJ1-2
CASSKTGPNTEAFF	TGTGCCAGCAGCAAAACCGGTCCGAACACTGAAGCTTTCTTT	NA	NA	TRBV21-1	TRBJ1-1
CASKTGAMNTEAFF	TGTGCCAGCAAAACAGGGGCGATGAACACTGAAGCTTTCTTT	NA	TRBD1	TRBV2	TRBJ1-1
CASSLSDRDYGYTF	TGTGCCAGCAGCTTATCGGACAGGGACTATGGCTACACCTTC	few	TRBD1	TRBV7-8	TRBJ1-2
CASSAHIYAGEYDEKLFF	TGTGCCAGCAGCGCCCACATATACGCAGGGGAATATGATGAAAAACTGTTTTTT	few	NA	TRBV28	TRBJ1-4
CASSPWPLEAFF	TGTGCCAGCAGTCCATGGCCTCTGGAAGCTTTCTTT	NA	NA	TRBV6-6	TRBJ1-1
CASSQEGSRSYNEQFF	TGCGCCAGCAGCCAAGAAGGCAGCCGCTCCTACAATGAGCAGTTCTTC	few	NA	TRBV4-3	TRBJ2-1